This TCR beta chain was documented in a study (dated by TCRdb to about 2022). The full study reports these points: Further investigation, including longitudinal sampling and assessment of a control group, is stated by the authors to be required.

Points on this clone: The clone's antigen remains unknown. No base quality values were provided; no much bigger clone lies one nucleotide off.

TCR beta chain repertoires were profiled by survey-level sequencing on the immunoSEQ platform. The authors' pipeline ran thus. Repertoire diversity was quantified by the inverse Simpson index, and CDR3 amino acid length spectratypes and V-J pairing frequencies were compared. Clonotypes specific to SARS-CoV-2, CMV, influenza A and EBV were annotated by matching TCR beta CDR3 sequences against VDJdb. Sourced from immuneACCESS, this table was stored by TCRdb with only in-frame sequences that have V and J called. A share of the clones is absent; for the studies checked, an unresolved V gene accounts for under half, and the remainder has no known explanation. The DNA was the basis for D and trimming; V, J and clone size are from that table. For this sample the table gives about 68,000 clones, of which about 93% were detected only once. In total, the top ten clones hold roughly 4.2% of the sample. PBMCs were isolated from peripheral blood, and TCR beta sequencing was performed on genomic DNA from unsorted PBMCs.

Based on the germline V gene, the CDR1 and CDR2 sequences are SGHTA and FQGNSA. For this chain, trimming is 5 bases at the V end and 4 bases at the J end, and the number of junction bases without a gene match is 1. Inclusive of the bounding cysteine and phenylalanine, the CDR3 is 14 residues long. CDR3 DNA only is kept here, 42 bases in frame from base 1. The TCR originated in a man between 40 and 49 years old with rheumatoid arthritis. Recombination linked TRBV7-2 to TRBJ1-5, with 11 junctional bases fitting TRBD1. The sequencing sample was made of PBMCs. The DNA sequence reads TGTGCCAGCAGCGGGGACAGGGGGAATCAGCCCCAGCATTTT. The translation is CASSGDRGNQPQHF.